These 28 T cell receptor beta chains share one sample of origin, sequenced in a study of blood T cell repertoires in COVID-19. TCRdb's copy holds only in-frame clones and misses some; the assay was immunoSEQ multiplex PCR. This sample has under 200,000 clones; approximately 88% occur once, and the top ten carry around 14%. Sequenced sample: peripheral blood. The source of these receptors is a man aged 18 to 30 with active or convalescent COVID-19.

The CDR3 here is CASSQARRANEQFF. DNA for the CDR3: TGTGCCAGCAGCCAAGCAAGGAGGGCAAATGAGCAGTTCTTC. V usage is TRBV3-1 (or the pseudogene TRBV3-2) and J usage is TRBJ2-1; D might be TRBD2 (6 bases). V lost 1 base and J lost 7, with 11 bases in between. Per the germline V gene, CDR1 is LGHDT and CDR2 is YNNKEL (reference sequence). The CDR3 loop spans 14 amino acids.

This chain uses TRBV19 with TRBJ1-5, with D possibly being TRBD1 (6 bases). The V gene lost 3 bases and the J gene lost 0 bases, with 9 bases spanning the gap. The CDR3 has 15 residues. In germline, CDR1 is LNHDA, CDR2 SQIVND (reference sequence). The CDR3 loop reads CASSITGFSNQPQHF. As DNA, the CDR3 is TGTGCCAGTAGTATCACAGGGTTTAGCAATCAGCCCCAGCATTTT.

The CDR3 loop reads CASSLGASVTYEQYF. CDR3 sequence (DNA): TGTGCCAGCAGCTTGGGCGCGTCGGTTACCTACGAGCAGTACTTC. The chain carries TRBV5-8 and TRBJ2-7; no clear D. The CDR3 spans 15 residues. With 0 bases removed from V and 2 bases from J, the gap between germline ends came to 12 bases. Germline V gene lookup returns CDR1 SGHTS and CDR2 YDEGEE.

This chain uses TRBV4-3 with TRBJ2-5, with D unresolved. CDR1 LGHNA and CDR2 YSLEER come from the germline V gene. V lost 2 bases, J lost 4 bases, and 14 bases lay in between. The CDR3 is 15 amino acids. CDR3 amino acids: CASSQTSVTGETQYF. CDR3 nucleotides: TGCGCCAGCAGCCAAACAAGTGTCACGGGAGAGACCCAGTACTTC.

The rearrangement links TRBV30 to TRBJ2-6; TRBD1 aligns across 7 bases. The CDR3 has 15 residues. Germline loops: CDR1 GTSNPN, CDR2 SVGIG (reference sequence). Losses at the gene ends were 2 bases for V and 2 bases for J; bases not matched to a gene: 3. CDR3 nucleotides: TGTGCCTGGAGTAAAGGGGGCACTGGGGCCAACGTCCTGACTTTC. Translating gives CAWSKGGTGANVLTF.

A few counts support this clone. The chain has TRBV6-1 and TRBJ2-7, with 10 bases fitting TRBD2. The trim removed 1 base at V and 1 base at J, leaving 1 base unmatched. This CDR3 contains 15 residues. CDR1 MNHNS and CDR2 SASEGT come from the germline V gene. Written as DNA, the CDR3 is TGTGCCAGCAGTGAAGAACTAGCGGGGTCCTACGAGCAGTACTTC. Residues: CASSEELAGSYEQYF.

V is TRBV7-9 and J is TRBJ1-2, with 9 positions matching TRBD1. After removal of 2 bases from V and 12 bases from J, the junction contained 10 bases not matched to a gene. Per the germline V gene, CDR1 is SEHNR and CDR2 is FQNEAQ (reference sequence). The CDR3 has 14 residues. DNA of the CDR3: TGTGCCAGCAGCTTACTGTCGTGGGACAGGGTAAACACCTTC. Encoded protein: CASSLLSWDRVNTF.

In this sample, this clone turned up a few times. The V gene is TRBV3-1 (or the pseudogene TRBV3-2), the J gene TRBJ1-5, with D hard to call. The CDR3 covers 14 residues. In germline, CDR1 is LGHDT, CDR2 YNNKEL (reference sequence). V was cut by 2 bases and J by 1 base, with 6 bases left in between. The CDR3 protein is CASSQRLSNQPQHF. The CDR3 DNA reads as TGTGCCAGCAGCCAACGTCTGAGCAATCAGCCCCAGCATTTT.

The rearrangement joins TRBV7-2 to TRBJ1-5; 8 nucleotides agree with TRBD1. CDR1 is SGHTA and CDR2 is FQGNSA in the germline V gene. Trimming removed 3 bases from V and 1 base from J; junction bases left unmatched: 2. CDR3 length: 15 amino acids. CDR3 coding DNA: TGTGCCAGCAGCTTCACAGGGGGAAGCAATCAGCCCCAGCATTTT. Translation gives CASSFTGGSNQPQHF.

The gene calls are TRBV6-5 and TRBJ2-6; TRBD2 is a possible D gene (5 bases). The CDR3 contains 15 residues. Per germline, CDR1 MNHEY and CDR2 SVGAGI. V was shortened by 4 bases and J by 0 bases, with 7 bases between the two germline ends. The CDR3 sequence: CASSFGISGANVLTF. Here the CDR3 DNA reads TGTGCCAGCAGTTTCGGGATCTCTGGGGCCAACGTCCTGACTTTC.

This clone was observed a few times. The same CDR3 also results from other DNA sequences found in this sample. The rearrangement uses TRBV4-2 and TRBJ2-7, with 10 bases identical to TRBD2. V was clipped by 1 base and J by 4 bases; unmatched bases: 4. Germline V lookup: CDR1 LGHNA, CDR2 YNFKEQ. CDR3 length: 15 amino acids. The DNA for the CDR3 is TGTGCCAGCAGCCAAGGGACTAGCGGAGCATACGAGCAGTACTTC. It translates to CASSQGTSGAYEQYF.

This clone was observed a handful of times. At one of its ends the junction is not consistent with the germline gene, which may arise from a read error. The V call is TRBV7-7, the J call TRBJ2-7; 11 nucleotides line up with TRBD2. This CDR3 is built from 17 residues. Germline values: CDR1 SSHAT, CDR2 FNYEAQ (reference sequence). The chain's CDR3 is CASSLAHSGRGSYEQYF. As DNA, the CDR3 is TGTGCTAGCAGCTTAGCTCATAGCGGGAGGGGGTCCTACGAGCAGTACTTC.

The J gene is TRBJ1-5, the V gene TRBV2, with D hard to call. The length of the CDR3 is 15 residues. Between the trimmed V and J ends, which lost 6 bases and 0 bases, there was a span of 12 bases. Germline CDR1 reads SNHLY; CDR2 reads FYNNEI. The CDR3 DNA reads TGTGCCAGCAGACAAGAGAGGCATAGCAATCAGCCCCAGCATTTT. Translating it yields CASRQERHSNQPQHF.

The chain has TRBV2 and TRBJ2-7; 7 bases agree with TRBD1. V was clipped by 2 bases and J by 3 bases; unmatched bases: 4. In germline, CDR1 is SNHLY, CDR2 FYNNEI. This CDR3 is 14 amino acids long. The CDR3 reads CASSEQGEGYEQYF. The CDR3 bases are TGTGCCAGCAGTGAACAGGGGGAAGGCTACGAGCAGTACTTC. The full variable domain, completed using reference TRBV2 and TRBJ2-7, is EPEVTQTPSHQVTQMGQEVILRCVPISNHLYFYWYRQILGQKVEFLVSFYNNEISEKSEIFDDQFSVERPDGSNFTLKIRSTKLEDSAMYFCASSEQGEGYEQYFGPGTRLTVT.

This clone was seen a single time. The CDR3 sequence is CASSQGTLLGGEQYF. In nucleotides, the CDR3 is TGCGCCAGCAGCCAAGGGACTTTGCTCGGGGGGGAGCAGTACTTC. V and J are TRBV4-3 and TRBJ2-7; 7 positions match TRBD2. The CDR3 covers 15 residues. Trimming took 1 base from V and 7 from J; bases not matched to a gene: 10. Germline V lookup: CDR1 LGHNA, CDR2 YSLEER.

The V call is TRBV6-5, the J call TRBJ1-6; D gene ambiguous. Looked up from germline, CDR1 is MNHEY and CDR2 is SVGAGI. The CDR3 contains 12 residues. V lost 3 bases and J 7 bases, leaving 4 bases between the germline ends. CDR3 coding DNA: TGTGCCAGCAGTTATTCGAATTCACCCCTCCACTTT. As protein: CASSYSNSPLHF.

This chain uses TRBV4-3 with TRBJ2-1; 10 bases are shared with TRBD2. Germline CDR1 reads LGHNA; CDR2 reads YSLEER. With 1 base clipped from V and 2 bases from J, the junction kept 8 bases outside the gene matches. This CDR3 is 18 amino acids long. CDR3 in DNA: TGCGCCAGCAGCCAAGGATACCCAGCGGGAGGGCCCTACAATGAGCAGTTCTTC. It codes for CASSQGYPAGGPYNEQFF.

The chain employs TRBV9 and TRBJ1-1; D ambiguous. Trimming took 5 bases from V and 4 from J, leaving 6 bases between them. Germline assignment: CDR1 SGDLS and CDR2 YYNGEE. The CDR3 runs 11 residues. In DNA, the CDR3 is TGTGCCAGCAGTATTTCCACTGAAGCTTTCTTT. Amino acid sequence: CASSISTEAFF.

This chain links TRBV7-2 with TRBJ1-6; 10 nucleotides line up with TRBD1. The germline CDR1 and CDR2 sequences are SGHTA and FQGNSA. Trimming at V came to 5 bases and at J to 4 bases, leaving 5 bases not matched to a gene. This CDR3 has 16 residues. The CDR3 loop reads CASSPGTGAYNSPLHF. For the CDR3, the DNA is TGTGCCAGCAGCCCCGGGACAGGGGCTTATAATTCACCCCTCCACTTT.

The CDR3 DNA sequence: TGTGCCAGCAGTGAGGGAGGAAGAGGTTTCGGTTGCTATGGCTACACCTTC. Protein: CASSEGGRGFGCYGYTF. This chain uses TRBV6-1 with TRBJ1-2; D unresolved. Trimming cost V 3 bases and J 4 bases, with 21 bases left between them. The CDR3 sequence is 17 residues long. In germline, CDR1 is MNHNS, CDR2 SASEGT.

The chain combines TRBV19 with TRBJ1-2; 8 positions agree with TRBD1. The germline CDR1 and CDR2 sequences are LNHDA and SQIVND (reference sequence). The CDR3 totals 15 residues. V dropped 6 bases and J dropped 2; count of bases not matched to a gene: 8. The CDR3 DNA follows: TGTGCCAGTAGGGACGGACAGGGACTCAACTATGGCTACACCTTC. Protein product: CASRDGQGLNYGYTF.

Here the CDR3 DNA reads TGTGCCATCTCTAGCGGGGGGTGGAATGAGCAGTTCTTC. This translates into CAISSGGWNEQFF. This chain connects TRBV10-3 to TRBJ2-1; 11 nucleotides agree with TRBD2. Germline lookup yields CDR1 ENHRY and CDR2 SYGVKD. This CDR3 is built from 13 residues. V lost 8 bases, J lost 7 bases, and 4 bases stayed unmatched.

The chain joins TRBV13 to TRBJ1-3; no definite D call. The V end was cut by 0 bases, the J end by 7 bases, with 7 bases between. This CDR3 region has 13 residues. The germline CDR1 and CDR2 sequences are PRHDT and FYEKMQ (reference sequence). The CDR3: CASSLGPLNTIYF. CDR3 DNA: TGTGCCAGCAGCTTAGGCCCTCTGAACACCATATATTTT.

CDR3 bases: TGTGCCAGCAGCTATCTACGGAGCGGGAGGTTTCCTTACTCCTACGAGCAGTACTTC. It encodes CASSYLRSGRFPYSYEQYF. The gene calls are TRBV11-2 and TRBJ2-7; TRBD2 aligns across 9 bases. Looked up from germline, CDR1 is SGHAT and CDR2 is FQNNGV. The J segment lost 0 bases and the V segment lost 4 bases, leaving 16 bases of the junction unmatched. This CDR3 has 19 amino acids.

V and J are TRBV7-6 and TRBJ2-1; TRBD2 might be the D (5 bases). Germline CDR1 is SGHVS and CDR2 is FNYEAQ. The CDR3 runs to 15 residues. V was shortened by 3 bases and J by 4 bases, with 13 bases between the two germline ends. The CDR3 is CASSFSWTAYNEQFF. The CDR3 bases are TGTGCCAGCAGCTTTTCCTGGACTGCTTACAATGAGCAGTTCTTC.

The chain employs TRBV2 and TRBJ2-5, with 8 bases fitting TRBD1. Germline V lookup: CDR1 SNHLY, CDR2 FYNNEI. This CDR3 is built from 13 residues. Germline trimming cut 6 bases from V and 3 bases from J; bases unmatched to any gene: 3. This chain's CDR3 is CASSLDREETQYF. CDR3 in DNA: TGTGCCAGCAGCCTGGACAGGGAAGAGACCCAGTACTTC.

In this sample, this clone turned up many times. The V gene is TRBV29-1, the J gene TRBJ1-1; 10 bases are a match to TRBD1. Trimming removed 7 bases from V and 0 bases from J; junction bases left unmatched: 8. CDR3 length: 15 residues. Germline V lookup: CDR1 SQVTM, CDR2 ANQGSEA. CDR3 amino acids: CSGSLGTGVNTEAFF. DNA of the CDR3: TGCAGCGGGTCCCTAGGGACAGGGGTGAACACTGAAGCTTTCTTT. The full variable domain, in which reference TRBV29-1 and TRBJ1-1 provide the parts outside the CDR3, is SAVISQKPSRDICQRGTSLTIQCQVDSQVTMMFWYRQQPGQSLTLIATANQGSEATYESGFVIDKFPISRPNLTFSTLTVSNMSPEDSSIYLCSGSLGTGVNTEAFFGQGTRLTVV.

This rearrangement joins TRBV5-1 to TRBJ2-7, with 10 bases matching TRBD1. This CDR3 is built from 15 residues. Trimming took 6 bases from V and 1 from J; bases not matched to a gene: 7. The germline CDR1 and CDR2 sequences are SGHRS and YFSETQ. CDR3 in amino acids: CASNHGTGESYEQYF. The CDR3 DNA sequence: TGCGCCAGCAACCACGGGACAGGGGAGTCCTACGAGCAGTACTTC.